This is a list of T cell receptor beta chains from one sample in a study of cytomegalovirus exposure and HLA in healthy donors. The assay was immunoSEQ multiplex PCR, and TCRdb's table has in-frame clones only and misses some. The table has approximately 150,000 clones, around 90% seen once. The specimen was PBMCs. These receptors were taken from a woman in her late teens or twenties in good health and CMV-seropositive. The CDR3 runs from the conserved cysteine through the conserved F or W. D genes are given only for firm matches. Where a row states a size, it is once, few, many or the class of an expanded clone; other rows omit it.

TRBV5-1,NA,TRBD1,TRBJ2-1,TGCGCCAGCAAAGGACAGGCCTCCTACAATGAGCAGTTCTTC,CASKGQASYNEQFF
TRBV2,NA,TRBD2,TRBJ2-1,TGTGCCAGCAGTGAACTAGCGGGAGCCAATGAGCAGTTCTTC,CASSELAGANEQFF
TRBV4-1,NA,TRBD2,TRBJ2-3,TGCGCCAGCAGCCAAACCGGGACTAGCGGGAGGGCCGGAGATACGCAGTATTTT,CASSQTGTSGRAGDTQYF
TRBV7-6,NA,NA,TRBJ2-1,TGTGCCAGCAGCTTAGGACTAGGTGCTGAGCAGTTCTTC,CASSLGLGAEQFF
TRBV19,NA,TRBD2,TRBJ2-7,TGTGCCAGTAGCACCCAGACTAGCGGGAGTAGCGACGAGCAGTACTTC,CASSTQTSGSSDEQYF
TRBV6-1,NA,TRBD1,TRBJ2-5,TGTGCCAGCAGTAGACAGGGCGGTGAGACCCAGTACTTC,CASSRQGGETQYF
TRBV20-1,NA,NA,TRBJ2-1,TGCAGTGCTACCTACTACAATGAGCAGTTCTTC,CSATYYNEQFF
TRBV5-4,NA,NA,TRBJ2-5,TGTGCCAGCAGCTTGGGGTCTGCAACACAAGAGACCCAGTACTTC,CASSLGSATQETQYF
TRBV29-1,NA,NA,TRBJ1-1,TGCAGCGTTCGCGCAATGAACACTGAAGCTTTCTTT,CSVRAMNTEAFF
TRBV30,NA,TRBD1,TRBJ1-2,TGTGCCTGCATCAGGGGGATCTATGGCTACACCTTC,CACIRGIYGYTF
TRBV18,NA,NA,TRBJ1-1,TGTGCCAGCTCACCTCAGGGTGTGAGAACTGAAGCTTTCTTT,CASSPQGVRTEAFF
TRBV29-1,NA,NA,TRBJ1-2,TGCAGCGTTGAGGAGTCCAGGAGATGGGGCGGCTACACCTTC,CSVEESRRWGGYTF
TRBV19,NA,NA,TRBJ1-2,TGTGCCAGTAGTGTTTCACAGAGAACCATTAACTATGGCTACACCTTC,CASSVSQRTINYGYTF
TRBV5-6,NA,TRBD1,TRBJ2-7,TGTGCCAGCAGCTCGGGACAGGGGGAGAGCGAGCAGTACTTC,CASSSGQGESEQYF
TRBV6-1,NA,TRBD1,TRBJ2-1,TGTGCCAGCAGTGTAACAGGGGGCGCGGGTGAGCAGTTCTTC,CASSVTGGAGEQFF
TRBV15,NA,TRBD1,TRBJ1-2,TGTGCCACCAGCAGAGGTACAGGGGATGGCTACACCTTC,CATSRGTGDGYTF
TRBV6-5,NA,NA,TRBJ2-2,TGTGCCCTTCAGGGTAACACCGGGGAGCTGTTTTTT,CALQGNTGELFF
TRBV25-1,NA,NA,TRBJ2-5,TGTGCTACGGAGGCCGGAGGCGGTCCTAAGAACTTC,CATEAGGGPKNF
TRBV5-1,NA,TRBD2,TRBJ2-5,TGCGCCAGCACTACCGGGGGGGCGGAAGAGACCCAGTACTTC,CASTTGGAEETQYF
TRBV5-1,NA,TRBD1,TRBJ2-1,TGCGCCAGCAGATGGACAGGGGCGGCCTACAATGAGCAGTTCTTC,CASRWTGAAYNEQFF
TRBV7-9,once,NA,TRBJ2-2,TGTGCCAGCAGCGCCCAGCGTACGAACACCGGGGAGCTGTTTTTT,CASSAQRTNTGELFF